These T cell receptor beta chains were read from a single sample in a study of OX40 agonist ivuxolimab in advanced cancers. The table came from immunoSEQ multiplex PCR; TCRdb's copy has only in-frame clones and leaves some out. The data show 85,000 or so clones, about 86% seen once. Sequencing used CD4+ or CD8+ T cells sorted from blood, obtained in a trial of the OX40 agonist ivuxolimab. The source of these receptors is an adult with an advanced solid tumor such as melanoma, head and neck, liver or kidney cancer. CDR3s include the opening cysteine and the closing phenylalanine or tryptophan. The D gene is left open where the match is weak.

V,D,CDR3
TRBV7-2,.,CASSPTDTQYF
TRBV5-5,.,CASSLRAGTSYEQYF
TRBV12-5,TRBD1,CASGSGQGYQETQYF
TRBV5-4,.,CASSQSEGLGGGALDTQYF
TRBV19,.,CASSMIGRGLSPNEKLFF
TRBV28,.,CASRPPILGEVEPQHF
TRBV30,.,CAWEGLANTEAFF
TRBV19,.,CASGGRGNEKLFF
TRBV7-3,TRBD1,CASSPDREVREQFF
TRBV28,.,CATKLSGMIPYGYTF
TRBV19,.,CASSLGRGSTDTQYF
TRBV5-8,.,CASSLVNSNQPQHF
TRBV9,.,CASSVSDVRAPLHF
TRBV6-5,TRBD1,CASSDRGSVEKLFF
TRBV7-9,TRBD1,CASSVGTGNSYEQYF
TRBV9,.,CASSVAGAITDTQYF
TRBV7-9,.,CASSPTYNTEAFF
TRBV7-8,.,CASSLGTKETQYF
TRBV2,TRBD2,CASSELGLAGEDEQFF
TRBV2,TRBD1,CASSEHRGKNQPQHF
TRBV4-2,TRBD1,CASSQASRGPSEQFF
TRBV18,TRBD1,CASSPVPADRVEGYTF
TRBV7-2,.,CASSLEPATYSYTF
TRBV5-1,.,CASSPGQNSPLHF
TRBV9,TRBD1,CASSVGTGVNSNQPQHF
TRBV10-2,TRBD2,CASSERGGIQFF
TRBV4-3,.,CASSRTDGEAFF
TRBV28,TRBD2,CASRGGVSTDTQYF
TRBV5-4,.,CASSLEQITGELFF
TRBV5-1,TRBD2,CASSLAGTGTDTQYF
TRBV11-2,.,CASTIVLNTEAFF
TRBV10-1,TRBD1,CASGGFDVDRGSTEAFF
TRBV5-5,.,CASSPGGGYPGTEAFF
TRBV30,.,CASPGAVSGNTIYF
TRBV5-1,.,CASSLGGSTEAFF
TRBV4-3,.,CASSPELGFVGTGELFF
TRBV4-2,TRBD2,CASSQDPLAGGNTQYF
TRBV19,.,CASTSAGGVYEQYF
TRBV28,TRBD2,CASRSGGKLQETQYF
TRBV7-9,.,CASSLDKYPGGLTDTQYF